This T cell receptor beta chain was profiled in a study of T-cell memory formation after mild COVID-19. Study in general: TCR clusters mostly belonged to single donors.

Germline CDR1 is WSHSY and CDR2 is SAAADI. The CDR3 contains 15 residues. V shed 2 bases and J shed 1 base, with 9 bases lying between them. As for this clonotype: What it binds is unknown.

Study-level results: Shrinking CD4+ clones were chiefly CM and EM; CD8+ ones were chiefly EMRA. Researchers found some responding clones in pre-infection memory, a sign that cross-reactive memory joined.

The 5'RACE method, run with constant-segment primers, produced TCR alpha and TCR beta cDNA libraries (carrying sample barcodes and UMIs). TCRdb re-analysed the 5' RACE reads in MiXCR, keeping a single row per CDR3 protein. Of about 340,000 distinct CDR3 sequences detected, about a sixth appear once; the ten largest clones hold about 22%. The TCR was taken from a man between 18 and 35 years old who had mild COVID-19 (a few samples of this study predate the infection). Cell type and time point are not known. The gene calls are TRBV10-2 and TRBJ2-1, with D possibly matching TRBD1 (7 bases). The sequencing input was PBMCs or a T cell subset sorted from them (not recorded which). The CDR3 DNA follows: TGCGCCAGCAGTGAGCAGGGGGGTTCCTACAATGAGCAGTTCTTC. It specifies CASSEQGGSYNEQFF.